What follows describes a single T cell receptor beta chain. Of the isolated RNA, all was reverse transcribed, and so the sequenced material was expressed TCRB transcripts. TCRdb's copy holds only in-frame clones and misses some; the assay was immunoSEQ multiplex PCR. The sample consists of around 500,000 clones, 30% of them appearing once. The entry originates in a study of beta chain features in type 1 diabetes. Germline V gene lookup returns CDR1 SGHRS and CDR2 YFSETQ. Unmatched junction bases numbered 5, after V lost 4 bases and J lost 2 bases. CDR3 length: 15 residues. Sequenced material: naive CD4+ T cells from blood. The chain combines TRBV5-1 with TRBJ2-7, with TRBD2 matching 11 bases. The sequence came from a man between 18 and 35 years old in good health. The CDR3 loop reads CASSIGTSGPYEQYF. The CDR3 DNA sequence: TGCGCCAGCAGCATCGGGACTAGCGGCCCCTACGAGCAGTACTTC.